The text below deals with one TCR beta chain. The antigen remains unidentified. Blood draws occurred at baseline, cycle 4 day 1, and cycle 7 day 1. These data come from a study of OX40 agonist ivuxolimab in advanced cancers. About the study: Having had anti-PD-1, anti-PD-L1 or anti-CTLA-4 therapy before was allowed, and roughly 39% had some. Partial responses, seen in three patients, involved one hepatocellular carcinoma and two cutaneous melanomas. Study-level findings and limits: At 0.1-3.0 mg/kg, partial responders had clonal expansion among the lowest observed.

Only in-frame clones appear in the TCRdb table, and some are missing; sequencing was by immunoSEQ multiplex PCR. The data contain about 27,000 clones, roughly 90% of them seen just once; the ten biggest clones take up 19%. Germline V gene lookup returns CDR1 SGDLS and CDR2 YYNGEE. The CDR3 has 12 residues. Trimming removed 7 bases from V and 8 bases from J, with 13 bases in between. This clonotype was obtained from an adult with an advanced solid tumor such as melanoma, head and neck, liver or kidney cancer. The chain recombines TRBV9 with TRBJ2-1; no reliable D call. This specimen consisted of CD4+ or CD8+ T cells sorted from blood, obtained in a trial of the OX40 agonist ivuxolimab. The CDR3 DNA sequence: TGTGCCAGCGGGATTTGGCCGGATGAGCAGTTCTTC. Translating it yields CASGIWPDEQFF.